This entry lists 21 T cell receptor beta chains sequenced from one sample in a study of long-term antiretroviral therapy in people with HIV. Survey-level immunoSEQ v3.0 assays were run. The assay was immunoSEQ multiplex PCR, and TCRdb's table has in-frame clones only and misses some. The sample holds about 28,000 clones, more than 85% seen once. Sequenced material: unsorted PBMCs, taken 3.1 years after starting antiretroviral therapy. All receptors derive from a man between 18 and 35 years old with HIV.

This sequence joins TRBV2 and TRBJ2-2; tentative D call: TRBD2 (5 bases). Germline-derived CDR1 and CDR2 are SNHLY and FYNNEI. Trimming removed 8 bases at V and 7 bases at J, with 14 bases between. The CDR3 is 13 residues long. The CDR3 DNA reads TGTGCCAGCCAAGGCGGGCGCGGCGGGGAGCTGTTTTTT. Protein product: CASQGGRGGELFF.

J is TRBJ2-5 and V is TRBV4-1; 10 positions match TRBD1. CDR3 length: 16 amino acids. The junction had 6 bases not matched to a gene; V was cut back by 1 base and J by 4 bases. Germline V CDR1 and CDR2: MGHRA, YSYEKL. The CDR3 loop is CASSQVPWDRGETQYF. The CDR3 DNA reads TGCGCCAGCAGCCAAGTTCCCTGGGACAGGGGAGAGACCCAGTACTTC.

The rearrangement uses TRBV19 and TRBJ2-5; D might be TRBD2 (5 bases). The CDR3 consists of 15 residues. Trimming shortened V by 4 bases and J by 5 bases, and 17 bases separated the two germline ends. The germline CDR1 and CDR2 sequences are LNHDA and SQIVND (reference sequence). In DNA, the CDR3 is TGTGCCAGTAGTACCGGGATTACCCCCGGGGAGACCCAGTACTTC. It codes for CASSTGITPGETQYF.

The count of this clone is one. V is TRBV9 and J is TRBJ2-1; D unresolved. The germline CDR1 and CDR2 sequences are SGDLS and YYNGEE. V dropped 1 base and J dropped 0 bases, with 14 bases sitting between them. This CDR3 comprises 17 residues. The CDR3 bases are TGTGCCAGCAGCGTACAGTTGGCCATCAGCTCCTACAATGAGCAGTTCTTC. It is translated as CASSVQLAISSYNEQFF.

The count of this clone is one. This sequence joins TRBV19 and TRBJ2-3; TRBD2 aligns across 13 bases. The V and J ends lost 9 bases and 5 bases, in that order; junction bases with no gene match: 2. The CDR3 has 13 amino acids. The germline gives CDR1 LNHDA, CDR2 SQIVND (reference sequence). Written as DNA, the CDR3 is TGTGCCAGCAGGACTAGCGGGGGAGATACGCAGTATTTT. Protein sequence: CASRTSGGDTQYF.

The chain recombines TRBV5-5 with TRBJ2-2, with TRBD1 matching 7 bases. Germline CDR1 and CDR2: SGHKS and YYEKEE (reference sequence). J lost 2 bases, V lost 6 bases, and 7 bases had no gene match. The CDR3 consists of 15 residues. The CDR3: CASNTGTVNTGELFF. The CDR3 DNA reads TGTGCCAGCAACACCGGGACAGTTAACACCGGGGAGCTGTTTTTT.

The V and J genes are TRBV9 and TRBJ2-7; D perhaps matches TRBD1 (5 bases). CDR1 is SGDLS, CDR2 YYNGEE, per germline. This CDR3 contains 12 residues. The V and J ends lost 4 bases and 1 base respectively, with 6 bases between them. The CDR3 loop reads CASSRGSYEQYF. CDR3 in DNA: TGTGCCAGCAGCAGGGGTTCCTACGAGCAGTACTTC.

The V call is TRBV4-1, the J call TRBJ1-2; no firm D call. Trimming shortened V by 0 bases and J by 4 bases, and 15 bases separated the two germline ends. The CDR3 has 16 residues. The V gene's germline CDR1 is MGHRA and CDR2 YSYEKL. For the CDR3, the DNA is TGCGCCAGCAGCCAAGACCGGGTGAGGCAGAGCTATGGCTACACCTTC. Translation: CASSQDRVRQSYGYTF.

The CDR3 DNA reads TGTGCCACCTCCCCCCACAGTTCGAACGGCTACACCTTC. It specifies CATSPHSSNGYTF. The chain is built from TRBV6-5 and TRBJ1-2; no firm D call. The ends were cut back, 10 bases at V and 8 bases at J, with 20 bases in the middle. CDR3 length equals 13 residues. CDR1 and CDR2 (germline): MNHEY, SVGAGI.

This clone was seen a single time. The rearrangement uses TRBV15 and TRBJ2-7, with 7 bases that match TRBD2. The CDR3 loop spans 15 amino acids. V dropped 4 bases and J dropped 1; count of bases not matched to a gene: 7. The germline CDR1 and CDR2 sequences are LNHNV and YYDKDF (reference sequence). The CDR3 DNA sequence: TGTGCCACCAGCATAGGACTAGTGGGTTCCTACGAGCAGTACTTC. Protein sequence: CATSIGLVGSYEQYF.

The chain has TRBV4-2 and TRBJ2-7, with 7 bases that match TRBD1. The CDR3 runs to 15 residues. V shed 1 base, J shed 5 bases, and the junction held 8 bases outside the gene matches. The germline gives CDR1 LGHNA, CDR2 YNFKEQ. The CDR3 spells CASSQAGTEGNEQYF. Here the CDR3 DNA reads TGTGCCAGCAGCCAAGCTGGGACAGAGGGCAACGAGCAGTACTTC.

The V gene is TRBV25-1, the J gene TRBJ1-3; no firm D call. Germline V gene lookup returns CDR1 MGHDK and CDR2 SYGVNS. V lost 3 bases, J lost 0 bases, and 6 bases lay in between. The CDR3 has 14 residues. CDR3 coding DNA: TGTGCCAGCAGTGATCCCAGCTCTGGAAACACCATATATTTT. Protein sequence: CASSDPSSGNTIYF.

The chain joins TRBV27 to TRBJ2-5; no firm D call. Trimming took 3 bases from V and 5 from J, leaving 7 bases between them. This CDR3 spans 12 amino acids. Germline V gene sequence: CDR1 MNHEY, CDR2 SMNVEV (reference sequence). CDR3 residues: CASSFAGETQYF. The CDR3 DNA is TGTGCCAGCAGTTTTGCCGGTGAGACCCAGTACTTC.

The V call is TRBV7-9, the J call TRBJ2-1, with 7 positions matching TRBD1. J lost 5 bases, V lost 5 bases, and 6 bases had no gene match. The CDR3 is made up of 14 amino acids. Germline V gives CDR1 SEHNR, CDR2 FQNEAQ (reference sequence). CDR3: CASSPYRGDNEQFF. CDR3 bases: TGTGCCAGCAGCCCCTACAGGGGTGACAATGAGCAGTTCTTC.

This rearrangement joins TRBV7-9 to TRBJ2-4, with a tentative D call TRBD2 (6 bases). V gave up 5 bases and J gave up 6 bases, with 11 bases separating them. The CDR3 is 13 amino acids. The germline V gene has CDR1 SEHNR and CDR2 FQNEAQ (reference sequence). In DNA, the CDR3 is TGTGCCAGCAGCGCGGGACTTGGAAACATTCAGTACTTC. Translated, it gives CASSAGLGNIQYF. The variable domain in full, with the rest retrieved from reference TRBV7-9 and TRBJ2-4, is DTGVSQNPRHKITKRGQNVTFRCDPISEHNRLYWYRQTLGQGPEFLTYFQNEAQLEKSRLLSDRFSAERPKGSFSTLEIQRTEQGDSAMYLCASSAGLGNIQYFGAGTRLSVL.

This clone was recorded once. The genes are TRBV2 and TRBJ2-5; D is perhaps TRBD1 or TRBD2 (5 bases each). CDR1 and CDR2 from the germline V gene are SNHLY and FYNNEI. CDR3 length: 14 residues. Trimming removed 7 bases from V and 0 bases from J, with 12 bases in between. CDR3 amino acids: CASTLGTYQETQYF. The CDR3 DNA follows: TGTGCCAGCACCCTCGGGACCTACCAAGAGACCCAGTACTTC.

The V and J genes are TRBV7-2 and TRBJ1-4; D is uncertain. V was pared by 1 base and J by 12 bases, with 15 bases between. The CDR3 sequence is 14 residues long. Germline V gene data show CDR1 as SGHTA and CDR2 as FQGNSA. The CDR3 DNA follows: TGTGCCAGCAGCTTAGGGCAGCCGCTTAATGAACTGTTTTTT. Amino acids: CASSLGQPLNELFF.

This rearrangement joins TRBV29-1 to TRBJ1-1, with D possibly TRBD1 on 6 matching bases. V lost 6 bases and J 11 bases, leaving 25 bases between the germline ends. This CDR3 comprises 14 residues. In germline, CDR1 is SQVTM, CDR2 ANQGSEA. CDR3 amino acids: CSVGARTVPRNAFF. CDR3 DNA sequence: TGCAGCGTGGGGGCCCGGACAGTACCCCGAAACGCTTTCTTT.

The chain employs TRBV7-8 and TRBJ2-3; D gene uncertain. The germline gives CDR1 SGHVS, CDR2 FQNEAQ. The CDR3 consists of 16 residues. V shed 1 base and J shed 6 bases, with 17 bases lying between them. The CDR3 is CASSLDSNAPSDTQYF. The CDR3 region has the DNA TGTGCCAGCAGCTTAGATTCAAACGCGCCGTCGGATACGCAGTATTTT.

This chain connects TRBV15 to TRBJ1-2; D is undetermined. The CDR3 extends over 14 amino acids. Germline V lookup: CDR1 LNHNV, CDR2 YYDKDF (reference sequence). Trimming removed 1 base from V and 2 bases from J, with 8 bases in between. The CDR3 spells CATSRGRENYGYTF. The CDR3 DNA sequence: TGTGCCACCAGCAGAGGAAGGGAAAACTATGGCTACACCTTC.

This clone came up once. V usage is TRBV14 and J usage is TRBJ2-7; weak D call: TRBD1 (6 bases). V dropped 1 base and J dropped 0 bases, with 13 bases sitting between them. The germline V gene encodes CDR1 SGHDN and CDR2 FVKESK. CDR3 length: 16 residues. Written as DNA, the CDR3 is TGTGCCAGCAGCCAAGCCCTCGACAGGAGCTCCTACGAGCAGTACTTC. Translation gives CASSQALDRSSYEQYF.